This T cell receptor (beta chain) was sequenced for a study of blood T cell repertoires in COVID-19. In the study overall: Donors in the United States, Italy and Spain gave samples during acute or convalescent COVID-19. In each case, the material was cDNA or gDNA derived from T cells, B-cell-depleted T cells, or PBMCs.

Original data processing: Amplification from reference gene primers served as the basis for estimated nucleated cell counts. Method: immunoSEQ multiplex PCR; TCRdb's copy keeps in-frame clones and lacks some. The V and J calls and clone size are taken from that table; D and trimming were inferred from the DNA. The sample lists 45,000 to 65,000 clones; about 87% were seen once. Sequences were obtained from peripheral blood. The sequence came from a human donor in a cohort sampled during active COVID-19.

CDR3 region: CASRPGTGASYEQYF. CDR3 in DNA: TGTGCCAGCAGACCCGGGACAGGGGCTTCCTACGAGCAGTACTTC. The chain is built from TRBV4-2 and TRBJ2-7, with TRBD1 identical over 10 bases. Germline values: CDR1 LGHNA, CDR2 YNFKEQ. This CDR3 spans 15 amino acids. V trimming: 6 bases; J trimming: 1 base; junction bases outside the gene matches: 6.